This TCR beta chain derives from a study of blood T cell repertoires in COVID-19. About the research overall: The United States, Italy and Spain were the sources of the acute and convalescent COVID-19 samples. PBMCs, B-cell-depleted T cells, or T cells were the source of the cDNA or gDNA that made up the material.

In the study's own analysis: By means of reference gene primer amplification, nucleated cell counts were estimated. Profiling relied on immunoSEQ multiplex PCR, and the TCRdb table lists in-frame clones only, not all of them. For V, J and clone size, that table is used; D and trimming come from the DNA. The sample lists tens of thousands of clones; approximately 68% were seen once. The junction had 4 bases not matched to a gene; V was cut back by 4 bases and J by 5 bases. The CDR3 extends over 15 amino acids. Germline assignment: CDR1 LGHDT and CDR2 YNNKEL (reference sequence). This receptor was identified in a woman older than 75 with acute or convalescent COVID-19. This chain connects TRBV3-1 (or the pseudogene TRBV3-2) to TRBJ2-5; TRBD2 aligns across 13 bases. The sample consisted of peripheral blood. The CDR3 nucleotides read TGTGCCAGCAGCCGAGGGACTAGCGGGATGGAGACCCAGTACTTC. Residues: CASSRGTSGMETQYF.